This T cell receptor beta chain appears in the sequencing data of a study of T cell responses to AZD1222 COVID-19 vaccine. Whether given at about 4 or about 12 weeks, second doses were pooled. A word on this clone: The antigen remains unidentified.

The assay was immunoSEQ multiplex PCR, and TCRdb's table has in-frame clones only and misses some. The repertoire holds under 150,000 clones, with about 91% as singletons. Whole-study results and caveats: Among the donors, most were white British and more were female, and clonal diversity was possibly underestimated. Sampling captured repertoires only after the peak T cell response. At study baseline, merely five or six AZD1222 recipients were seropositive.

The sequence came from an adult who received the AZD1222 COVID-19 vaccine. This material consisted of peripheral blood, taken 28 days after the second AZD1222 dose.

As DNA, the CDR3 is TGTGCCTGGAGTCCGGGAATTAATTCACCCCTCCACTTT. It encodes CAWSPGINSPLHF. The chain links TRBV30 to TRBJ1-6, with D unresolved. The germline CDR1 and CDR2 sequences are GTSNPN and SVGIG (reference sequence). The CDR3 sequence is 13 residues long. V shed 2 bases and J shed 6 bases, with 8 bases lying between them.